This paragraph covers one T cell receptor beta chain sequence. This specimen comes from a study of blood T cell repertoires in COVID-19. For the study at large: Some COVID-19 samples were acute and others convalescent; all came from the United States, Italy and Spain. Sample material is recorded as cDNA or gDNA derived from T cells, B-cell-depleted T cells, or PBMCs.

Per the original data handling: Estimation of nucleated cell counts was performed using reference gene primer amplification. The table came from immunoSEQ multiplex PCR; TCRdb's copy has only in-frame clones and leaves some out. Clonal size and the V and J genes are those of that table, whereas D and trimming came from the DNA. The profile shows 250,000 to 350,000 clones, 87% of them singletons. Germline loops: CDR1 SGHRS, CDR2 YFSETQ. CDR3 length: 17 residues. The junction had 5 bases not matched to a gene; V was cut back by 0 bases and J by 0 bases. The chain combines TRBV5-1 with TRBJ2-1, with 8 bases fitting TRBD2. This clonotype was sampled from a man younger than 35 with active or convalescent COVID-19. Input material: peripheral blood. Here the CDR3 DNA reads TGCGCCAGCAGCTTGGGGACTAGCTGGAGCTCCTACAATGAGCAGTTCTTC. Translating gives CASSLGTSWSSYNEQFF.